This record concerns one T cell receptor beta chain sequence. These data come from a study of cytomegalovirus exposure and HLA in healthy donors. 13 Jbeta primers and 60 Vbeta primers were used for the PCR. Some clones are missing from TCRdb's copy, which holds only in-frame ones; the method was immunoSEQ multiplex PCR. This table has 150,000 to 250,000 clones, about four fifths appearing once. The germline CDR1 and CDR2 sequences are SGHVS and FNYEAQ. The CDR3 length is 15 residues. Trimming shortened V by 5 bases and J by 4 bases, and 17 bases separated the two germline ends. Source material: PBMCs. This receptor was obtained from a girl aged 10 to 17 in good health and CMV-seropositive. The rearrangement links TRBV7-6 to TRBJ2-5; tentative D call: TRBD2 (7 bases). The CDR3, as DNA: TGTGCCAGCAGCCAACAGATCGGGGGGCGAGAGACCCAGTACTTC. Amino acids: CASSQQIGGRETQYF.